What follows is one TCR beta chain and its context. As processed by the authors: Estimation of nucleated cell counts was performed using reference gene primer amplification. Data came from immunoSEQ multiplex PCR; TCRdb stores just in-frame clones and leaves some out. Clonal size and the V and J genes are those of that table, whereas D and trimming came from the DNA. The sample lists roughly 390,000 clones, around 87% occurring once. The record originates from a study of blood T cell repertoires in COVID-19. Trimming shortened V by 4 bases and J by 3 bases, and 12 bases separated the two germline ends. The CDR3 loop spans 14 amino acids. The germline V gene encodes CDR1 SNHLY and CDR2 FYNNEI.

This rearrangement joins TRBV2 to TRBJ1-1; D is unclear. The source is a woman in her twenties or thirties with COVID-19, enrolled during active disease. The sequencing sample was made of peripheral blood. The CDR3 protein is CASSAAGPDTEAFF. CDR3 nucleotides: TGTGCCAGCAGTGCTGCAGGCCCAGACACTGAAGCTTTCTTT.